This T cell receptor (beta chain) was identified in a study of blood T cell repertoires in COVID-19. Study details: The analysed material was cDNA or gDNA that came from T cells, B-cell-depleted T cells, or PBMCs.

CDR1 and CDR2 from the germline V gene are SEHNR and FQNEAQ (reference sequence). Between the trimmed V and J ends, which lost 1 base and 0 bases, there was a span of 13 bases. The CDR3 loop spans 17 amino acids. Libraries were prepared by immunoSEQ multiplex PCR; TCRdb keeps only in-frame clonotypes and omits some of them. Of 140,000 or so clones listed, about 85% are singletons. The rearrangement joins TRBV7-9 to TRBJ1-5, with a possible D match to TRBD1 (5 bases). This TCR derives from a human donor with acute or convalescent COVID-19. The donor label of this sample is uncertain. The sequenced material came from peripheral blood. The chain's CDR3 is CASSLGRGTYSNQPQHF. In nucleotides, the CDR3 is TGTGCCAGCAGCTTAGGGCGGGGGACCTATAGCAATCAGCCCCAGCATTTT.